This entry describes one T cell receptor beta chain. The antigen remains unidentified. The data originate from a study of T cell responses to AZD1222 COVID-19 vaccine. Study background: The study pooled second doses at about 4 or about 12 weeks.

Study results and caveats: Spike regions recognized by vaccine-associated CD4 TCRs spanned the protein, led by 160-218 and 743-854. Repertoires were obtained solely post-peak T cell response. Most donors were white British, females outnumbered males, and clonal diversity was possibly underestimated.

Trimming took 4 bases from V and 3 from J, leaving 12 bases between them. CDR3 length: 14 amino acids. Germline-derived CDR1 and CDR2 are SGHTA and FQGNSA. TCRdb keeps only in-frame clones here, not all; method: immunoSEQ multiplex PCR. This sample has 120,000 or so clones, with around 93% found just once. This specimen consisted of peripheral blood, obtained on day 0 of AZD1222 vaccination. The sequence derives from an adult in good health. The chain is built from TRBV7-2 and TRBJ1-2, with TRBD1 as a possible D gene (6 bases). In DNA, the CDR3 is TGTGCCAGCAGCTACGGGGGGGCAGACTATGGCTACACCTTC. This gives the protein CASSYGGADYGYTF. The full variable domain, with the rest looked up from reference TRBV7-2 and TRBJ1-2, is GAGVSQSPSNKVTEKGKDVELRCDPISGHTALYWYRQSLGQGLEFLIYFQGNSAPDKSGLPSDRFSAERTGGSVSTLTIQRTQQEDSAVYLCASSYGGADYGYTFGSGTRLTVV.